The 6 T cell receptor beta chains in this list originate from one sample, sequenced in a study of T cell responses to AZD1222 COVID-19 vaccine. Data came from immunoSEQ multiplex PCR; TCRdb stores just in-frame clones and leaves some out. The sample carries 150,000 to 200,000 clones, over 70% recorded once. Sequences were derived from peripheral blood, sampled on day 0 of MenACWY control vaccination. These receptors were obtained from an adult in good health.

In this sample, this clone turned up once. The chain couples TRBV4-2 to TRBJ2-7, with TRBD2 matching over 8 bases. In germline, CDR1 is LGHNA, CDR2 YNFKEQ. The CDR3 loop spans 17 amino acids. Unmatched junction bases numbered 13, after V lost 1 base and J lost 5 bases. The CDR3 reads CASSQVGAGGQGHEQYF. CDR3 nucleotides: TGTGCCAGCAGCCAAGTCGGTGCGGGGGGCCAGGGTCACGAGCAGTACTTC.

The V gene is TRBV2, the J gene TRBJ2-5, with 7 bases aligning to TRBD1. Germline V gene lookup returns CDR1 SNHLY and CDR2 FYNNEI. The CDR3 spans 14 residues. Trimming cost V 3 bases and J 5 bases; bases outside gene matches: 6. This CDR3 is CASSERGRGETQYF. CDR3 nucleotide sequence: TGTGCCAGCAGTGAGAGGGGGCGCGGTGAGACCCAGTACTTC. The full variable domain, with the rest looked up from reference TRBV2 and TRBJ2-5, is EPEVTQTPSHQVTQMGQEVILRCVPISNHLYFYWYRQILGQKVEFLVSFYNNEISEKSEIFDDQFSVERPDGSNFTLKIRSTKLEDSAMYFCASSERGRGETQYFGPGTRLLVL.

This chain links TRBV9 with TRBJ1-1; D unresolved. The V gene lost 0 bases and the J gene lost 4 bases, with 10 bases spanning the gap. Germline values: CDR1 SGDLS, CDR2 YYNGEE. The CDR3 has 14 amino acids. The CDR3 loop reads CASSVAPESTEAFF. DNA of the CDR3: TGTGCCAGCAGCGTAGCTCCAGAATCCACTGAAGCTTTCTTT.

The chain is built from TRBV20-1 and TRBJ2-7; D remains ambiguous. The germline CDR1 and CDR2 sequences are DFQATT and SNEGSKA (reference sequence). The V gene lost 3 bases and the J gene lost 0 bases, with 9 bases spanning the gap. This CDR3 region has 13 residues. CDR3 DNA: TGCAGTGCTAGTGGGCTCGACTCCTACGAGCAGTACTTC. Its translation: CSASGLDSYEQYF.

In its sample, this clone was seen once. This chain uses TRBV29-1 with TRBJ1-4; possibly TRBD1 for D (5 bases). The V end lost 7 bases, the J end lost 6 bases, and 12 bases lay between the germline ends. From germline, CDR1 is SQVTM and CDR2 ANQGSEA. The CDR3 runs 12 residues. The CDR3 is CSARGDDEKLFF. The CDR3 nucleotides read TGCAGCGCCAGAGGGGATGATGAAAAACTGTTTTTT.

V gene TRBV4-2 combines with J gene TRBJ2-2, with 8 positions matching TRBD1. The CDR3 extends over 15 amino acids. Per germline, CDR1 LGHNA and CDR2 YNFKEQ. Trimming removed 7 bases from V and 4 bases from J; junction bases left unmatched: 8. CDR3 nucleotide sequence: TGTGCCAGCACCAAGACAGGGGAGGCCACCGGGGAGCTGTTTTTT. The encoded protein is CASTKTGEATGELFF.